A single sample gave rise to the 13 T cell receptor beta chains below, sequenced in a study of human T cells and chemical hapten exposure. MiXCR was run by TCRdb on the RACE reads, yielding one entry per CDR3 protein. The table has 300,000 to 450,000 distinct CDR3 sequences, 5.1% seen once. Time point: pre-sensitization, week 0. The treatment here: therapeutic diphenylcyclopropenone sensitization with weekly scalp DPC. The sequencing here drew on whole blood, taken in connection with sensitization to the hapten diphenylcyclopropenone (DPC). These receptors were taken from a woman aged 45 to 65 with alopecia areata. Some clones in this sample may be carry-over from other donors' samples.

The genes are TRBV6-5 and TRBJ1-1; D is unresolved. V lost 10 bases and J lost 5, with 14 bases in between. This CDR3 has 12 amino acids. Germline V gene lookup returns CDR1 MNHEY and CDR2 SVGAGI. The CDR3 protein is CATHHPGTEAFF. The CDR3 DNA reads as TGTGCCACCCATCACCCCGGGACTGAAGCTTTCTTT.

This clonotype was seen only a few times. The V gene is TRBV9, the J gene TRBJ2-1, with 10 bases identical to TRBD2. The CDR3 runs to 16 residues. From germline, CDR1 is SGDLS and CDR2 YYNGEE. After removal of 4 bases from V and 3 bases from J, the junction contained 7 bases not matched to a gene. DNA of the CDR3: TGTGCCAGCAGCCCAGGGACTAGCGAACACTACAATGAGCAGTTCTTC. Its translation is CASSPGTSEHYNEQFF.

This clonotype has only a few counts. The J gene is TRBJ2-4, the V gene TRBV2; 7 bases fit TRBD2. This CDR3 is 18 amino acids long. J gave up 0 bases and V 6 bases, and 14 bases lay outside the gene matches. Germline CDR1 SNHLY, CDR2 FYNNEI. The DNA of the CDR3 is TGTGCCAGCAGGGGGGGGTATTTAGCGGATATAGCCAAAAACATTCAGTACTTC. Encoded protein: CASRGGYLADIAKNIQYF. Supplemented by reference TRBV2 and TRBJ2-4, the full variable domain reads EPEVTQTPSHQVTQMGQEVILRCVPISNHLYFYWYRQILGQKVEFLVSFYNNEISEKSEIFDDQFSVERPDGSNFTLKIRSTKLEDSAMYFCASRGGYLADIAKNIQYFGAGTRLSVL.

There are a few counts of this clonotype. The chain is built from TRBV7-6 and TRBJ2-4; no reliable D call. The germline gives CDR1 SGHVS, CDR2 FNYEAQ. The CDR3 consists of 18 residues. Trimming pared 4 bases from V and 2 bases from J, leaving 21 bases between. CDR3 amino acids: CASSSPLAKVRSKNIQYF. The CDR3 bases are TGTGCCAGCAGCTCCCCCCTGGCCAAAGTTAGATCCAAAAACATTCAGTACTTC.

This clonotype was observed a handful of times. The rearrangement uses TRBV6-1 and TRBJ1-6, with 11 bases that match TRBD1. Germline V gene sequence: CDR1 MNHNS, CDR2 SASEGT. CDR3 length: 16 amino acids. V shed 4 bases and J 13 bases; nucleotides not matched to a gene: 12. The CDR3: CASSGTAGQGVAPLHF. CDR3 in DNA: TGTGCCAGCAGTGGAACTGCGGGACAGGGGGTCGCCCCCCTCCACTTT.

This clonotype was seen a few times. The chain couples TRBV12-3 or TRBV12-4 to TRBJ1-1; D may be TRBD1 (6 bases). The CDR3 length is 15 residues. With 7 bases removed from V and 4 bases from J, the gap between germline ends came to 19 bases. CDR3 sequence: CASTLQGGGGTEAFF. CDR3 coding DNA: TGTGCCAGCACCCTACAGGGTGGGGGCGGCACTGAAGCTTTCTTT.

In this sample, this clonotype turned up many times. V usage is TRBV28 and J usage is TRBJ1-1; D ambiguous. Germline V CDR1 and CDR2: MDHEN, SYDVKM. Trimming removed 4 bases at V and 0 bases at J, with 12 bases between. This CDR3 is built from 15 residues. The CDR3 reads CASSYNSILNTEAFF. The CDR3 bases are TGTGCCAGCAGTTATAACAGTATTTTGAACACTGAAGCTTTCTTT.

This clonotype was detected ten times or more. The CDR3 coding sequence is TGTGCCAGCAGTGAAGGCACTAGAGAAACTACGCAGTATTTT. Encoded protein: CASSEGTRETTQYF. J is TRBJ2-3 and V is TRBV6-1; possible D gene TRBD2, 5 bases. Germline loops: CDR1 MNHNS, CDR2 SASEGT. With 1 base removed from V and 8 bases from J, the gap between germline ends came to 13 bases. The CDR3 is 14 residues long.

This clonotype occurred a few times. The V and J genes are TRBV12-3 or TRBV12-4 and TRBJ1-4; D gene ambiguous. The CDR3 is 13 amino acids. Trimming left V 4 bases short and J 6 bases short, with 9 bases between. The CDR3 DNA follows: TGTGCCAGCAGTTCGGGTTTGGATGAAAAACTGTTTTTT. It specifies CASSSGLDEKLFF.

This clonotype was picked up a small number of times. The genes are TRBV3-1 and TRBJ2-3; 12 bases align to TRBD2. With V trimmed by 0 bases and J by 6 bases, 4 bases remained unmatched. Germline V gene data show CDR1 as LGHDT and CDR2 as YNNKEL (reference sequence). The CDR3 extends over 16 amino acids. The CDR3 loop reads CASSQDSSGGADTQYF. The DNA for the CDR3 is TGTGCCAGCAGCCAAGATTCTAGCGGGGGGGCGGATACGCAGTATTTT.

This clonotype was seen only a few times. The genes are TRBV6-6 and TRBJ1-1; no reliable D call. V was cut by 5 bases and J by 4 bases, with 11 bases left in between. The CDR3 runs to 13 residues. Germline assignment: CDR1 MNHNY and CDR2 SVGAGI (reference sequence). The CDR3, as DNA: TGTGCCAGCAGTACCCAGGTGGGCACTGAAGCTTTCTTT. Residues: CASSTQVGTEAFF.

The table lists this clonotype with many counts. The chain is built from TRBV7-6 and TRBJ1-1; 9 nucleotides line up with TRBD1. J was trimmed by 4 bases and V by 6 bases; bases with no gene match: 18. The CDR3 is 18 amino acids. Per the germline V gene, CDR1 is SGHVS and CDR2 is FNYEAQ. For the CDR3, the DNA is TGTGCCAGCAGGAAAAAGAACAGGGGGCACCCGGTTACCACTGAAGCTTTCTTT. As protein: CASRKKNRGHPVTTEAFF.

In its sample, this clonotype was seen many times. V and J are TRBV4-3 and TRBJ2-3; D possibly uses TRBD1 or TRBD2 (6 bases each). In germline, CDR1 is LGHNA, CDR2 YSLEER. The V end lost 0 bases, the J end lost 3 bases, and 16 bases lay between the germline ends. This CDR3 comprises 17 residues. Written as DNA, the CDR3 is TGCGCCAGCAGCCAAGACGGACAGCGGGTGGTAACAGATACGCAGTATTTT. It yields the protein CASSQDGQRVVTDTQYF.